The rows below give T cell receptor beta chains drawn from one sample of a study of T-cell memory formation after mild COVID-19. Each CDR3 protein gets one entry after TCRdb re-called the 5' RACE reads with MiXCR. The repertoire consists of 450,000 to 700,000 distinct CDR3 sequences, with more than 15% occurring once and the leading ten covering around 12%. Sequencing used PBMCs or a T cell subset sorted from them (not recorded which). The receptor set was obtained from an adult woman who had mild COVID-19 (a few samples of this study predate the infection). Cell type and time point are not known. The CDR3 runs from the conserved cysteine through the conserved F or W. The D gene is left open where the match is weak. Clone sizes are given selectively: once, few, many, or a class where the clone is expanded.

v_gene	d_gene	abundance	j_gene	CDR3aa	CDR3nt
TRBV12-3/TRBV12-4	TRBD2	few	TRBJ2-3	CASSFGLAGGDTQYF	TGTGCCAGCAGTTTTGGACTAGCGGGTGGAGATACGCAGTATTTT
TRBV7-9	TRBD1	few	TRBJ1-1	CASSLAQTGGREAFF	TGTGCCAGCAGCTTAGCGCAAACAGGGGGACGTGAAGCTTTCTTT
TRBV5-4	.	.	TRBJ2-1	CASSFLWGEEQFF	TGTGCCAGCAGCTTCCTGTGGGGGGAGGAGCAGTTCTTC
TRBV9	TRBD1	few	TRBJ2-5	CASSLRQGETQYF	TGTGCCAGCAGCCTAAGACAGGGGGAGACCCAGTACTTC
TRBV7-9	.	.	TRBJ1-4	CASSAPQATNEKLFF	TGTGCCAGCAGCGCCCCACAGGCAACTAATGAAAAACTGTTTTTT
TRBV12-3/TRBV12-4	.	.	TRBJ2-7	CASSPWDGSHEQYF	TGTGCCAGCAGCCCTTGGGATGGGTCCCACGAGCAGTACTTC
TRBV7-9	TRBD1	.	TRBJ2-7	CASGQTGWHEQYF	TGTGCCAGCGGCCAGACAGGGTGGCACGAGCAGTACTTC
TRBV15	.	few	TRBJ1-2	CATSRDRGQYYGYTF	TGTGCCACCAGCAGAGATCGGGGGCAGTACTATGGCTACACCTTC
TRBV30	TRBD2	.	TRBJ2-3	CAWSRTSGTLDTQYF	TGTGCCTGGAGCAGGACTAGCGGGACTTTGGATACGCAGTATTTT
TRBV6-1	.	.	TRBJ2-3	CASIKSYRQYF	TGTGCCAGCATTAAATCCTATCGGCAGTATTTT
TRBV14	.	.	TRBJ2-7	CASSPQGSLSYEQYF	TGTGCCAGCAGCCCTCAGGGGAGTCTAAGCTACGAGCAGTACTTC
TRBV18	.	few	TRBJ1-1	CASSPQTSGTEAFF	TGTGCCAGCTCACCCCAAACGAGTGGCACTGAAGCTTTCTTT
TRBV18	.	.	TRBJ1-2	CASSPPGEYGYTF	TGTGCCAGCTCACCCCCAGGGGAATATGGCTACACCTTC
TRBV5-1	TRBD2	.	TRBJ2-5	CASSLQTSQGETQYF	TGCGCCAGCAGCCTACAGACTAGCCAGGGAGAGACCCAGTACTTC
TRBV5-4	TRBD1	few	TRBJ2-5	CASSLAVTGGETQYF	TGTGCCAGCAGCTTGGCCGTCACAGGGGGAGAGACCCAGTACTTC
TRBV7-6	TRBD1	.	TRBJ1-5	CASSQGQGLSNQPQHF	TGTGCCAGCAGCCAAGGACAGGGTTTGAGCAATCAGCCCCAGCATTTT
TRBV11-3	TRBD2	few	TRBJ2-1	CASSLLAVGGNEQFF	TGTGCCAGCAGCCTACTAGCGGTTGGGGGCAATGAGCAGTTCTTC
TRBV10-3	TRBD2	many	TRBJ2-7	CAISASGRGYEQYF	TGTGCCATCAGTGCTAGCGGGAGGGGTTACGAGCAGTACTTC
TRBV5-1	.	few	TRBJ2-3	CASSPGSKDADTQYF	TGCGCCAGCAGCCCCGGGTCAAAGGATGCGGATACGCAGTATTTT
TRBV6-2/TRBV6-3	.	.	TRBJ2-4	CASGIQGTKNIQYF	TGTGCCAGCGGGATACAGGGAACCAAAAACATTCAGTACTTC
TRBV10-3	.	.	TRBJ2-5	CAISPSGEETQYF	TGTGCCATCAGCCCCAGCGGAGAAGAGACCCAGTACTTC
TRBV24-1	.	.	TRBJ2-1	CATSDSYWGANEQFF	TGTGCCACCAGTGATTCGTATTGGGGGGCCAATGAGCAGTTCTTC
TRBV6-1	.	few	TRBJ2-3	CASSEWGKTDTQYF	TGTGCCAGCAGTGAGTGGGGGAAAACAGATACGCAGTATTTT
TRBV19	.	.	TRBJ1-1	CASSIAFWGNTEAFF	TGTGCCAGTAGTATAGCATTTTGGGGGAACACTGAAGCTTTCTTT
TRBV5-6	.	few	TRBJ2-2	CASSSGGSGELFF	TGTGCCAGCAGCAGTGGAGGGTCCGGGGAGCTGTTTTTT
TRBV5-1	.	many	TRBJ2-1	CASSSFGDVYNEQFF	TGCGCCAGCAGCTCTTTTGGGGACGTCTACAATGAGCAGTTCTTC
TRBV5-5	.	few	TRBJ1-2	CASSLVPNYGYTF	TGTGCCAGCAGCTTGGTTCCCAACTATGGCTACACCTTC
TRBV15	TRBD1	many	TRBJ1-2	CATSARQGEALNYGYTF	TGTGCCACCAGCGCAAGACAGGGGGAAGCTCTTAACTATGGCTACACCTTC
TRBV6-1	TRBD2	once	TRBJ2-2	CASSELAGLAGREGLRDGELFF	TGTGCCAGCAGTGAATTAGCTGGACTAGCGGGCAGAGAGGGGCTGCGGGACGGGGAGCTGTTTTTT
TRBV28	TRBD1	.	TRBJ1-2	CASSLTGEVNYGYTF	TGTGCCAGCAGTTTGACAGGGGAGGTTAACTATGGCTACACCTTC
TRBV7-2	TRBD2	few	TRBJ2-7	CAITSGAYEQYF	TGTGCCATCACTAGCGGGGCCTACGAGCAGTACTTC
TRBV12-3/TRBV12-4	TRBD2	many	TRBJ2-7	CASSFLAGPYEQYF	TGTGCCAGCAGTTTCCTAGCGGGGCCCTACGAGCAGTACTTC
TRBV30	TRBD2	.	TRBJ2-5	CAWSVSSGVKETQYF	TGTGCCTGGAGTGTATCCAGCGGGGTAAAAGAGACCCAGTACTTC
TRBV5-1	.	.	TRBJ2-1	CASSLGQAVRSEQFF	TGCGCCAGCAGCTTGGGCCAGGCCGTAAGAAGTGAGCAGTTCTTC
TRBV12-3/TRBV12-4	TRBD2	.	TRBJ2-1	CASSIARTSGWDEQFF	TGTGCCAGCAGTATAGCCCGGACTAGCGGTTGGGATGAGCAGTTCTTC
TRBV6-2/TRBV6-3	.	.	TRBJ2-1	CASSYNPQGESYNEQFF	TGTGCCAGCAGTTACAATCCACAGGGAGAGTCCTACAATGAGCAGTTCTTC
TRBV7-6	.	.	TRBJ2-7	CASSLGPGGESSYEQYF	TGTGCCAGCAGCTTAGGACCAGGCGGGGAGAGCTCCTACGAGCAGTACTTC
TRBV4-1	.	few	TRBJ1-2	CASSQDDGNGYTF	TGCGCCAGCAGCCAAGATGACGGTAATGGCTACACCTTC
TRBV7-2	.	few	TRBJ2-1	CASSSFPGVQYYNEQFF	TGTGCCAGCAGCTCGTTTCCAGGGGTACAATACTACAATGAGCAGTTCTTC
TRBV4-1	.	.	TRBJ1-1	CASTLLLRDTEAFF	TGCGCCAGCACCTTACTATTGAGGGACACTGAAGCTTTCTTT
TRBV6-5	.	.	TRBJ2-3	CASTLHGDDTQYF	TGTGCCAGCACCTTACACGGGGACGATACGCAGTATTTT
TRBV4-1	.	.	TRBJ2-7	CASSQEDRTYGQYF	TGCGCCAGCAGCCAAGAGGACAGAACCTACGGGCAGTACTTC
TRBV4-3	.	few	TRBJ1-1	CASSQDNQGTEAFF	TGCGCCAGCAGCCAAGATAACCAGGGGACTGAAGCTTTCTTT
TRBV7-3	TRBD2	.	TRBJ2-1	CASSPLAGVYNEQFF	TGTGCCAGCAGCCCACTAGCGGGAGTCTACAATGAGCAGTTCTTC
TRBV7-8	.	few	TRBJ2-6	CASSLSGTLIPSGANVLTF	TGTGCCAGCAGCTTATCTGGTACCCTAATTCCCTCTGGGGCCAACGTCCTGACTTTC
TRBV9	.	few	TRBJ2-6	CASSAILSGANVLTF	TGTGCCAGCAGCGCCATCCTCTCTGGGGCCAACGTCCTGACTTTC
TRBV7-2	.	few	TRBJ1-5	CASSLLQGRVNQPQHF	TGTGCCAGCAGCTTGTTACAGGGCCGCGTCAATCAGCCCCAGCATTTT
TRBV30	.	few	TRBJ1-2	CAWMGARAFYGYTF	TGTGCCTGGATGGGGGCGAGGGCCTTCTATGGCTACACCTTC
TRBV6-5	TRBD1	few	TRBJ1-2	CASTTPGQAYGYTF	TGTGCCAGCACCACACCGGGACAGGCCTATGGCTACACCTTC
TRBV19	TRBD2	once	TRBJ2-5	CASSIAGGPGTQYF	TGTGCCAGTAGTATAGCGGGAGGGCCGGGGACCCAGTACTTC
TRBV5-1	TRBD2	few	TRBJ2-2	CASSQTSGDITGELFF	TGCGCCAGCAGCCAGACTAGCGGGGACATCACCGGGGAGCTGTTTTTT